The clone carrying this TCR beta chain was detected ten times or more. No antigen is known for it. The CDR3 loop spans 16 amino acids. The V gene end was trimmed by 4 bases and the J gene end by 2 bases; junction bases not matched to a gene: 3. Germline CDR1 is MGHRA and CDR2 is YSYEKL. The library protocol tagged individual cDNA molecules with unique molecular identifiers. TCRdb ran MiXCR on the 5' RACE reads and lists one entry per CDR3 protein. Of some 52,000 distinct CDR3 sequences in the sample, approximately 8% were seen once. The sample originates from a study of early T cells in non-severe SARS-CoV-2 infection. Study context: Chains from this unsorted whole-blood bulk RNA could not be paired.

Whole-study findings and limits: Matching with VDJdb favored anti-spike CD8 responses (missing private and CD4 specificities).

The chain links TRBV4-1 to TRBJ2-2, with 11 bases aligning to TRBD2. This receptor was identified in an adult who was a healthcare worker with PCR-confirmed SARS-CoV-2 infection or an uninfected control (not recorded which). Sequencing was performed on whole blood. The CDR3 loop reads CASSLGLAGNTGELFF. The DNA for the CDR3 is TGCGCCAGCAGCCTCGGACTAGCGGGTAACACCGGGGAGCTGTTTTTT.